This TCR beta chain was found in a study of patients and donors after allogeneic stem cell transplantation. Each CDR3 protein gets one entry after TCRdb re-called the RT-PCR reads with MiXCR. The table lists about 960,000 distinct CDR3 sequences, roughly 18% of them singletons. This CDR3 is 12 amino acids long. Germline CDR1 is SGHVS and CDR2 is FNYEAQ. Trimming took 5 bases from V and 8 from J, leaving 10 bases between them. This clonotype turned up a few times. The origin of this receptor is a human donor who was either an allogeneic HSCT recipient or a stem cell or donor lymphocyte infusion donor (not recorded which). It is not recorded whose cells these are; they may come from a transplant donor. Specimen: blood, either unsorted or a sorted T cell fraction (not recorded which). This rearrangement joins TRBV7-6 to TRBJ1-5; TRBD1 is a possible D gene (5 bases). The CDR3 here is CASSGRGEPQHF. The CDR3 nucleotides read TGTGCCAGCAGCGGAAGAGGGGAGCCCCAGCATTTT.